A single sample gave rise to the 15 T cell receptor beta chains below, sequenced in a study of cytomegalovirus exposure and HLA in healthy donors. With 60 Vbeta and 13 Jbeta primers, the PCR was carried out. TCRdb's table, derived via immunoSEQ multiplex PCR, lists solely in-frame clones and lacks some. In the table there are some 130,000 clones, around 78% of which are singletons. The sequencing sample was made of PBMCs. These receptors were obtained from a woman aged 40-49 years in good health and CMV-seronegative.

The chain employs TRBV4-2 and TRBJ2-1, with TRBD2 identical over 9 bases. Germline CDR1 reads LGHNA; CDR2 reads YNFKEQ. V dropped 1 base and J dropped 6; count of bases not matched to a gene: 7. This CDR3 is 16 amino acids long. CDR3 in DNA: TGTGCCAGCAGCCAAGCTCTAGCGGGATCGGGCAATGAGCAGTTCTTC. As protein: CASSQALAGSGNEQFF.

The gene calls are TRBV2 and TRBJ1-5, with D possibly matching TRBD1 (6 bases). Germline loops: CDR1 SNHLY, CDR2 FYNNEI. The CDR3 extends over 17 amino acids. V was trimmed by 3 bases and J by 2 bases, leaving 17 bases between them. The DNA for the CDR3 is TGTGCCAGCAGTGAGAGGGGGTCAGGGGTCGGCAATCAGCCCCAGCATTTT. As protein: CASSERGSGVGNQPQHF.

V usage is TRBV28 and J usage is TRBJ2-3; 10 bases match TRBD2. The V and J ends lost 3 bases and 8 bases, in that order; junction bases with no gene match: 5. The CDR3 is 14 residues long. Germline CDR1 and CDR2: MDHEN and SYDVKM. CDR3 in amino acids: CASSFPSGGGTQYF. DNA for the CDR3: TGTGCCAGCAGTTTCCCTAGCGGGGGAGGTACGCAGTATTTT.

This clone was recorded a few times. The chain carries TRBV5-1 and TRBJ1-1, with D possibly being TRBD1 (5 bases). Trimming cost V 0 bases and J 1 base, with 7 bases left between them. The CDR3 contains 14 residues. CDR1 is SGHRS, CDR2 YFSETQ, per germline. CDR3 sequence: CASSLAGENTEAFF. The CDR3 DNA is TGCGCCAGCAGCTTGGCGGGGGAGAACACTGAAGCTTTCTTT.

The chain recombines TRBV5-1 with TRBJ1-1, with a weak D call TRBD1 (5 bases). CDR3 size: 14 residues. Germline V gene sequence: CDR1 SGHRS, CDR2 YFSETQ. The V end lost 4 bases, the J end lost 3 bases, and 13 bases lay between the germline ends. The CDR3 sequence is CASSGGTEHTEAFF. DNA for the CDR3: TGCGCCAGCAGCGGGGGGACGGAACACACTGAAGCTTTCTTT.

This chain joins TRBV27 and TRBJ1-1; D is unclear. Germline V gene lookup returns CDR1 MNHEY and CDR2 SMNVEV (reference sequence). The CDR3 is made up of 16 amino acids. V lost 6 bases to trimming and J lost 8 bases, with 25 bases between them. CDR3 sequence (DNA): TGTGCCAGCAGGGGGTGGGGAGAAGGAGGCGTAGGAGAAGCTTTCTTT. This translates into CASRGWGEGGVGEAFF.

In this sample, this clone turned up once. The chain couples TRBV19 to TRBJ1-5; 7 bases agree with TRBD1. The CDR3 length is 15 residues. Germline loops: CDR1 LNHDA, CDR2 SQIVND (reference sequence). V was pared by 4 bases and J by 7 bases, with 10 bases of the junction left unmatched. CDR3 coding DNA: TGTGCCAGTAGTACGGGACAGCTTCTCAGGCAGCCCCAGCATTTT. Translation gives CASSTGQLLRQPQHF.

A note on this clone: A read error may account for a junction end that differs from germline. The chain is built from TRBV5-1 and TRBJ2-5, with 8 bases matching TRBD1. In germline, CDR1 is SGHRS, CDR2 YFSETQ. CDR3 length: 15 residues. The CDR3 DNA is TGCGCCGGCAGCTTGGCGGGACAGGTCCAAGAGACCCAGTACTTC. It codes for CAGSLAGQVQETQYF.

The chain employs TRBV10-3 and TRBJ2-3; TRBD2 matches at 9 bases. This CDR3 is built from 16 residues. The J segment lost 0 bases and the V segment lost 0 bases, leaving 1 base of the junction unmatched. Germline CDR1 reads ENHRY; CDR2 reads SYGVKD. CDR3 protein: CAISESTSGSTDTQYF. The CDR3, as DNA: TGTGCCATCAGTGAGTCGACTAGCGGTAGCACAGATACGCAGTATTTT.

CDR3 in DNA: TGTGCCAGCAGCCCGACTGTGGGACAGACAGTCAATGAGCAGTTCTTC. Its translation: CASSPTVGQTVNEQFF. The chain couples TRBV7-9 to TRBJ2-1, with 7 nucleotides matching TRBD1. This CDR3 has 16 residues. Trimming took 5 bases from V and 6 from J; bases not matched to a gene: 13. Germline CDR1 reads SEHNR; CDR2 reads FQNEAQ (reference sequence).

The rearrangement links TRBV15 to TRBJ2-1, with 10 bases lining up with TRBD2. This CDR3 is built from 14 residues. Germline CDR1 reads LNHNV; CDR2 reads YYDKDF (reference sequence). The junction had 9 bases not matched to a gene; V was cut back by 3 bases and J by 13 bases. The CDR3 DNA follows: TGTGCCACCAGCAGGGAAAGAAGCGGGGGGGCACAGTTCTTC. It translates to CATSRERSGGAQFF.

The chain joins TRBV4-1 to TRBJ1-4; 12 bases agree with TRBD1. The CDR3 length is 15 residues. The V segment lost 1 base and the J segment 8 bases; nucleotides outside the gene matches: 2. Germline V gene lookup returns CDR1 MGHRA and CDR2 YSYEKL. The CDR3 bases are TGCGCCAGCAGCCAAGGGGACAGGGGGCGCGAAAAACTGTTTTTT. It codes for CASSQGDRGREKLFF.

The chain combines TRBV27 with TRBJ2-1, with TRBD2 identical over 9 bases. CDR3 length: 14 amino acids. The J segment lost 6 bases and the V segment lost 6 bases, leaving 6 bases of the junction unmatched. Germline CDR1 and CDR2: MNHEY and SMNVEV (reference sequence). The CDR3 is CASRTSGTPNEQFF. DNA for the CDR3: TGTGCCAGCAGGACTAGCGGTACACCCAATGAGCAGTTCTTC.

The V call is TRBV29-1, the J call TRBJ2-7; no reliable D call. CDR3 length equals 12 residues. Per the germline V gene, CDR1 is SQVTM and CDR2 is ANQGSEA. V was trimmed by 4 bases and J by 2 bases, leaving 9 bases between them. CDR3 coding DNA: TGCAGCGTTGGAACAACCGCCTACGAGCAGTACTTC. Protein: CSVGTTAYEQYF.

The J gene is TRBJ2-7, the V gene TRBV7-9; D is uncertain. This CDR3 spans 11 amino acids. Deletions cut 1 base from V and 6 bases from J, with 4 bases between. Germline V gene data show CDR1 as SEHNR and CDR2 as FQNEAQ (reference sequence). The CDR3 loop is CASSLGPEQYF. The CDR3 coding sequence is TGTGCCAGCAGCTTAGGGCCCGAGCAGTACTTC.